A selection of T cell receptor beta chains follows, all from one sample in a study of CD8 T cells in ankylosing spondylitis. In TCRdb, the 5' RACE reads were re-called with MiXCR into one record per CDR3 protein. The sample lists roughly 90,000 distinct CDR3 sequences, roughly 8.3% occurring once. Sequenced sample: blood, either unsorted or a sorted T cell fraction (not recorded which). These receptors all stem from a male donor with ankylosing spondylitis or in good health (not recorded which). Each CDR3 is given with its conserved first and last residue. A D gene is named only where the DNA matches it firmly. Size is stated for part of the rows, as once, few or many counts, or as a class when the clone is expanded.

d_gene: TRBD2
abundance: .
v_gene: TRBV20-1
j_gene: TRBJ2-7
CDR3nt: TGCAGTGCGGGAAAGGGACTAGACTACGAGCAGTACTTC
CDR3aa: CSAGKGLDYEQYF

d_gene: .
abundance: many
v_gene: TRBV28
j_gene: TRBJ1-1
CDR3nt: TGTGCCAGCAGTTTTCGAGGGTACACTGAAGCTTTCTTT
CDR3aa: CASSFRGYTEAFF

d_gene: TRBD2
abundance: many
v_gene: TRBV9
j_gene: TRBJ2-1
CDR3nt: TGTGCCAGCAGCGTAAGGATGGAGGGACTAGCGCCCTACAATGAGCAGTTCTTC
CDR3aa: CASSVRMEGLAPYNEQFF

d_gene: .
abundance: many
v_gene: TRBV16
j_gene: TRBJ2-3
CDR3nt: TGTGCCAGCAGCCAATTGGAGGGATCAGGAGATACGCAGTATTTT
CDR3aa: CASSQLEGSGDTQYF

d_gene: .
abundance: many
v_gene: TRBV7-9
j_gene: TRBJ1-1
CDR3nt: TGTGCCAGCAGCTTATGGGTGGGGACTGAAGCTTTCTTT
CDR3aa: CASSLWVGTEAFF

d_gene: .
abundance: many
v_gene: TRBV5-1
j_gene: TRBJ2-7
CDR3nt: TGCGCCAGCAGCTTGGACTCCCTCCCCGAGCAGTACTTC
CDR3aa: CASSLDSLPEQYF

d_gene: .
abundance: many
v_gene: TRBV7-8
j_gene: TRBJ1-4
CDR3nt: TGTGCCAGCAGCCCCTTGTCAGGGCGGAATGAAAAACTGTTTTTT
CDR3aa: CASSPLSGRNEKLFF

d_gene: TRBD2
abundance: many
v_gene: TRBV3-1
j_gene: TRBJ2-5
CDR3nt: TGTGCCAGCAGCCATTTAGCGGGTGGGCAAGAGACCCAGTACTTC
CDR3aa: CASSHLAGGQETQYF

d_gene: TRBD2
abundance: many
v_gene: TRBV7-8
j_gene: TRBJ2-1
CDR3nt: TGTGCCAGCAGCCAATCAGCGGGAGACCTCTACAATGAGCAGTTCTTC
CDR3aa: CASSQSAGDLYNEQFF

d_gene: TRBD1
abundance: many
v_gene: TRBV7-8
j_gene: TRBJ2-3
CDR3nt: TGTGCCAGCAGATTCCGGGACAGGTGGACAGATACGCAGTATTTT
CDR3aa: CASRFRDRWTDTQYF

d_gene: .
abundance: many
v_gene: TRBV4-3
j_gene: TRBJ2-2
CDR3nt: TGCGCCAGCGGAAGGGAGGAGGGAACCGGGGAGCTGTTTTTT
CDR3aa: CASGREEGTGELFF

d_gene: .
abundance: many
v_gene: TRBV5-1
j_gene: TRBJ2-2
CDR3nt: TGCGCCAGCAGCTTACGCAGTCGAAATACGGGCACCGGGGAGCTGTTTTTT
CDR3aa: CASSLRSRNTGTGELFF

d_gene: TRBD2
abundance: .
v_gene: TRBV10-3
j_gene: TRBJ2-1
CDR3nt: TGTGCCATCAGCAACCCAAGGGGACTAGCGGGAGTTAGGAATGAGCAGTTCTTC
CDR3aa: CAISNPRGLAGVRNEQFF

d_gene: .
abundance: many
v_gene: TRBV7-2
j_gene: TRBJ2-7
CDR3nt: TGTGCCAGCAGCTTAGCGCGAGTAGGATTTAGCTCCTACGAGCAGTACTTC
CDR3aa: CASSLARVGFSSYEQYF

d_gene: .
abundance: few
v_gene: TRBV5-5
j_gene: TRBJ1-4
CDR3nt: TGTGCCAGCAGCACCGACAGGACCTGGGAAAAACTGTTTTTT
CDR3aa: CASSTDRTWEKLFF

d_gene: .
abundance: many
v_gene: TRBV4-1
j_gene: TRBJ2-1
CDR3nt: TGCGCCAGCAGCGGATGGACAGCCTATGAGCAGTTCTTC
CDR3aa: CASSGWTAYEQFF

d_gene: TRBD2
abundance: many
v_gene: TRBV7-9
j_gene: TRBJ2-1
CDR3nt: TGTGCCAGCAGCTTACGGGGGGCGGGAGGTGAGCAGTTCTTC
CDR3aa: CASSLRGAGGEQFF